This TCR beta chain was observed in a study of T cells in Graves' hyperthyroidism and ophthalmopathy. Exclusion followed for patients with uncontrolled infection, other autoimmune disease, pregnancy or lactation. This CDR3 is 15 amino acids long. Germline CDR1 is MDHEN and CDR2 is SYDVKM. Trimming cost V 2 bases and J 3 bases; bases outside gene matches: 5. This clonotype appeared a few times. The antigen is unknown. TCR beta CDR3 regions were amplified from RNA transcripts. The study used the HTBI primer set for a first-round RT-PCR of the TCR CDR3. MiXCR, applied by TCRdb to the multiplex PCR reads, yields one record per CDR3 protein. Here the sample spans more than 500,000 distinct CDR3 sequences, about 45% being singletons. Whole-study results and caveats: Most expanded thyroid clonotypes above 0.001 recurred in blood.

The chain joins TRBV28 to TRBJ2-5, with 8 bases aligning to TRBD1. This TCR came from an adult woman with Graves' disease, either hyperthyroidism or ophthalmopathy (not recorded which). The sample was peripheral blood or thyroid tissue (not recorded which). The CDR3 region is CASSLPGQAKETQYF. The DNA for the CDR3 is TGTGCCAGCAGTTTACCGGGACAGGCTAAAGAGACCCAGTACTTC.